This TCR beta chain was sequenced in a study of shared clonotypes between healthy human individuals. The naive CD8 subset, CD45RO-negative cells positively selected for CCR7, excluded terminally differentiated effector memory CD45RA+ cells. Germline V lookup: CDR1 ENHRY, CDR2 SYGVKD. This CDR3 has 12 residues. The V gene end was trimmed by 7 bases and the J gene end by 12 bases; junction bases not matched to a gene: 11. Sequencing was performed with immunoSEQ multiplex PCR; in TCRdb, only in-frame clones are kept and a portion is missing. This sample yields hundreds of thousands of clones, of which roughly 96% are seen a single time; approximately 0.12% belongs to the top ten.

Sequenced material: naive CD8+ T cells sorted from blood. The receptor was isolated from a woman younger than 45 in good health. J is TRBJ2-5 and V is TRBV10-3, with 7 bases lining up with TRBD2. CDR3 region: CAITKSSGGEYF. CDR3 DNA sequence: TGTGCCATCACCAAGTCGAGTGGGGGGGAGTACTTC.